This TCR beta chain comes out of a study of CD8 T cells in Susac syndrome. This clonotype was seen a single time. RNA was extracted with the RNeasy kit, and a quantity of about 0.45 to 1 ug was reverse transcribed using random hexamers. TCRdb itself ran the immunoSEQ multiplex PCR reads through MiXCR, one entry per CDR3 protein. This table has 170,000 or so distinct CDR3 sequences, roughly 95% appearing once. As judged by recently defined diagnostic criteria, patients with Susac syndrome had definite or probable disease. Sample: CD4+ T cells from PBMCs. This clonotype originated in a human donor with Susac syndrome.

CDR3 sequence reads: CASSLVGRTSGQETQYF. In nucleotides, the CDR3 is TGTGCCAGCAGCTTAGTAGGGAGGACTAGCGGTCAAGAGACCCAGTACTTC. The J gene is TRBJ2-5, the V gene TRBV5-6, with 10 bases lining up with TRBD2. Germline values: CDR1 SGHDT, CDR2 YYEEEE. V lost 2 bases and J lost 2; bases outside the gene matches: 9. The CDR3 consists of 17 residues. The variable domain in full, with the rest retrieved from reference TRBV5-6 and TRBJ2-5, is DAGVTQSPTHLIKTRGQQVTLRCSPKSGHDTVSWYQQALGQGPQFIFQYYEEEERQRGNFPDRFSGHQFPNYSSELNVNALLLGDSALYLCASSLVGRTSGQETQYFGPGTRLLVL.